Below, one T cell receptor (beta chain) is given with its context. Its antigen is as yet unknown. Germline loops: CDR1 SGHDT, CDR2 YYEEEE. The CDR3 sequence is 17 residues long. V lost 0 bases to trimming and J lost 4 bases; unmatched junction nucleotides: 6. The data were taken from a study of T cell responses to AZD1222 COVID-19 vaccine. Study results and caveats: Donor demographics were predominantly white British with a female majority; clonal diversity may be underestimated. Baseline testing showed seropositivity in only five to seven AZD1222 recipients. The peak T cell response came first, and repertoires were sampled only after it. Spike was spanned by vaccine-associated CD4 TCRs, with dominance at 160-218 and 743-854.

Clones were read by immunoSEQ multiplex PCR, and TCRdb kept only the in-frame ones, dropping some. The repertoire holds roughly 150,000 clones, with 87% as singletons. V and J are TRBV5-6 and TRBJ2-5; the match to TRBD2 covers 13 bases. This specimen was peripheral blood, taken 28 days after the second AZD1222 dose. The receptor's source is an adult who received the AZD1222 COVID-19 vaccine. DNA for the CDR3: TGTGCCAGCAGCTTGGGAGGACTAGCGGGGGATCGAGAGACCCAGTACTTC. The encoded protein is CASSLGGLAGDRETQYF.